The present entry profiles one TCR beta chain with its context. The data stem from a study of control samples from healthy donors and cancer patients. Generated by immunoSEQ multiplex PCR, the TCRdb table keeps only in-frame clones and is missing some. The sample has around 59,000 clones, 80% to 95% seen once; the top ten hold about 1.7%. Looked up from germline, CDR1 is SQVTM and CDR2 is ANQGSEA. V lost 3 bases to trimming and J lost 3 bases; unmatched junction nucleotides: 8. This CDR3 is 15 amino acids long. The sequence was collected from a man aged 35 to 55 with colorectal cancer. Source material: PBMCs. The chain couples TRBV29-1 to TRBJ2-7, with 10 bases fitting TRBD1. The CDR3 reads CSVEIRDRGSYEQYF. The CDR3 bases are TGCAGCGTTGAGATACGGGACAGGGGTAGCTACGAGCAGTACTTC.